Below, 24 T cell receptor beta chains from the same sample are listed, as sequenced in a study of beta chain features in type 1 diabetes. Findings and caveats of the study: TCRB CDR3 length was moderately but significantly reduced in all four CD4+ subsets of Type 1 diabetes patients.

Sequenced material consisted of expressed TCRB transcripts (all of the isolated RNA was reverse transcribed). Produced via immunoSEQ multiplex PCR; TCRdb's table is partial and in-frame only. In the table there are approximately 730,000 clones, 10% to 15% of which are singletons. No antigen is known for these receptors. The specimen sequenced was naive CD4+ T cells from blood. Receptor source: a man between 18 and 35 years old with type 1 diabetes.

In its sample, this clone was seen a few times. This chain links TRBV28 with TRBJ2-7; D could derive from TRBD1 or TRBD2 (5 bases each). V was shortened by 6 bases and J by 0 bases, with 9 bases between the two germline ends. Germline loops: CDR1 MDHEN, CDR2 SYDVKM. The CDR3 covers 13 residues. The CDR3 sequence is CASRPGSSYEQYF. The CDR3, as DNA: TGTGCCAGCAGACCAGGGAGCTCCTACGAGCAGTACTTC.

This sequence joins TRBV7-9 and TRBJ1-2; D might be TRBD1 (6 bases). The V end was cut by 4 bases, the J end by 8 bases, with 8 bases between. The CDR3 runs 11 residues. The germline gives CDR1 SEHNR, CDR2 FQNEAQ (reference sequence). CDR3: CASSSTGGYTF. The CDR3 bases are TGTGCCAGCAGCTCAACAGGGGGCTACACCTTC.

This clone was picked up a small number of times. Other DNA sequences from this sample encode an identical CDR3 as well. The rearrangement links TRBV28 to TRBJ2-7; a possible D gene is TRBD1 (5 bases). V shed 6 bases and J shed 1 base, with 10 bases lying between them. Germline V gene data show CDR1 as MDHEN and CDR2 as SYDVKM. The CDR3 spans 13 residues. CDR3 amino acids: CASSLDSSYEQYF. CDR3 sequence (DNA): TGTGCCAGCAGCCTTGACAGTTCCTACGAGCAGTACTTC. The full variable domain, its missing parts supplied by reference TRBV28 and TRBJ2-7, is DVKVTQSSRYLVKRTGEKVFLECVQDMDHENMFWYRQDPGLGLRLIYFSYDVKMKEKGDIPEGYSVSREKKERFSLILESASTNQTSMYLCASSLDSSYEQYFGPGTRLTVT.

Only a few counts were recorded for this clone. V gene TRBV5-4 combines with J gene TRBJ2-3, with D possibly matching TRBD1 (5 bases). The CDR3 length is 15 residues. In germline, CDR1 is SGHNT, CDR2 YYREEE (reference sequence). Between the trimmed V and J ends, which lost 4 bases and 1 base, there was a span of 13 bases. The CDR3 sequence is CASSPPDSRTDTQYF. The CDR3 nucleotides read TGTGCCAGCAGCCCGCCCGACAGCCGCACAGATACGCAGTATTTT.

This clone turned up a few times. The chain combines TRBV7-2 with TRBJ2-3, with TRBD2 as a possible D gene (7 bases). Trimming stripped 1 base from V and 5 bases from J, with 16 bases between. This CDR3 has 16 amino acids. The V gene's germline CDR1 is SGHTA and CDR2 FQGNSA. Here the CDR3 reads CASSLGGGLGVDTQYF. The CDR3 nucleotides read TGTGCCAGCAGCTTAGGGGGGGGCCTTGGTGTAGATACGCAGTATTTT.

This clone showed up just a few times. The chain carries TRBV13 and TRBJ1-2, with a weak D call TRBD1 (5 bases). Deletions cut 6 bases from V and 4 bases from J, with 15 bases between. CDR3 length: 14 amino acids. The germline V gene has CDR1 PRHDT and CDR2 FYEKMQ (reference sequence). The CDR3 DNA reads as TGTGCCAGCAGTCGAACGGGACTGACCTATGGCTACACCTTC. This gives the protein CASSRTGLTYGYTF.

This clone has only a few counts. The rearrangement links TRBV25-1 to TRBJ1-4, with D perhaps matching TRBD1 (5 bases). With 7 bases removed from V and 11 bases from J, the gap between germline ends came to 20 bases. The CDR3 has 14 residues. Germline loops: CDR1 MGHDK, CDR2 SYGVNS. The CDR3 sequence: CASTKGDLPWKLFF. DNA for the CDR3: TGTGCCAGCACCAAAGGGGACCTTCCATGGAAACTGTTTTTT.

This clone showed up just a few times. The CDR3 loop reads CASSSRLSPSTEAFF. In DNA, the CDR3 is TGTGCCAGCAGCTCCCGACTCTCTCCAAGCACTGAAGCTTTCTTT. This chain joins TRBV13 and TRBJ1-1, with unresolved D. Trimming took off 4 bases at V and 4 bases at J, with 16 bases between the two ends. Germline loops: CDR1 PRHDT, CDR2 FYEKMQ (reference sequence). This CDR3 spans 15 amino acids.

This clone was picked up a small number of times. The chain has TRBV28 and TRBJ2-5; D is unresolved. V was clipped by 3 bases and J by 2 bases, with 10 bases between them. Germline values: CDR1 MDHEN, CDR2 SYDVKM. The CDR3 consists of 14 residues. CDR3 bases: TGTGCCAGCAGTTTCAGGACGGGTCAAGAGACCCAGTACTTC. Protein product: CASSFRTGQETQYF.

V usage is TRBV2 and J usage is TRBJ2-7, with TRBD1 matching over 7 bases. The germline V gene encodes CDR1 SNHLY and CDR2 FYNNEI. The trim removed 9 bases at V and 2 bases at J, leaving 10 bases unmatched. The CDR3 runs to 14 residues. The CDR3 protein is CASRWTGVTYEQYF. Here the CDR3 DNA reads TGTGCCAGTCGTTGGACAGGCGTGACCTACGAGCAGTACTTC.

The chain couples TRBV30 to TRBJ1-4; 10 bases align to TRBD1. The length of the CDR3 is 14 residues. In germline, CDR1 is GTSNPN, CDR2 SVGIG (reference sequence). Trimming cost V 3 bases and J 7 bases; bases outside gene matches: 5. The CDR3 here is CAWRPGQGTEKLFF. The CDR3 nucleotides are TGTGCCTGGAGACCGGGACAGGGGACTGAAAAACTGTTTTTT. The full variable domain, with the rest looked up from reference TRBV30 and TRBJ1-4, is SQTIHQWPATLVQPVGSPLSLECTVEGTSNPNLYWYRQAAGRGLQLLFYSVGIGQISSEVPQNLSASRPQDRQFILSSKKLLLSDSGFYLCAWRPGQGTEKLFFGSGTQLSVL.

This clone came up a few times. In DNA form, the CDR3 reads TGCGCCAGCAGCCAAATGGGGGGCCACACCGGGGAGCTGTTTTTT. Encoded protein: CASSQMGGHTGELFF. V and J are TRBV4-1 and TRBJ2-2; D possibly uses TRBD1 or TRBD2 (6 bases each). The V end lost 2 bases, the J end lost 3 bases, and 10 bases lay between the germline ends. There are 15 residues in the CDR3. Germline V lookup: CDR1 MGHRA, CDR2 YSYEKL.

This clone has only a few counts. The chain is built from TRBV7-3 and TRBJ2-2; the D call may be TRBD1 or TRBD2 (6 bases each). Trimming left V 4 bases short and J 9 bases short, with 12 bases between. Germline V CDR1 and CDR2: SGHTA, FQGTGA. The CDR3 sequence is 13 residues long. The CDR3 coding sequence is TGTGCCAGCAGCTCCCTCGGGGGCCGGGAGCTGTTTTTT. Translating gives CASSSLGGRELFF.

CDR3 sequence (DNA): TGTGCCATCTCGCCGGTGTCTGGAGGAGGCTTGGGGTCACCCCTCCACTTT. It is translated as CAISPVSGGGLGSPLHF. The rearrangement uses TRBV10-3 and TRBJ1-6; no clear D gene. Germline CDR1 reads ENHRY; CDR2 reads SYGVKD. The CDR3 has 17 residues. V gave up 8 bases and J gave up 10 bases, with 27 bases separating them.

In this sample, this clone turned up a few times. V usage is TRBV18 and J usage is TRBJ1-5; the D is unclear. Between the trimmed V and J ends, which lost 3 bases and 0 bases, there was a span of 9 bases. Germline-derived CDR1 and CDR2 are KGHSH and LQKENI. The CDR3 sequence is 15 residues long. The CDR3 sequence is CASSPALDSNQPQHF. The CDR3 DNA reads as TGTGCCAGCTCACCGGCCTTAGATAGCAATCAGCCCCAGCATTTT.

The genes are TRBV7-2 and TRBJ1-2; 9 bases are shared with TRBD1. The CDR3 extends over 15 amino acids. V was clipped by 5 bases and J by 9 bases; unmatched bases: 13. CDR1 SGHTA and CDR2 FQGNSA come from the germline V gene. CDR3 in amino acids: CASSPTRDRVISYTF. In DNA, the CDR3 is TGTGCCAGCAGCCCAACCCGGGACAGGGTTATTAGCTACACCTTC.

V usage is TRBV5-1 and J usage is TRBJ1-2; maybe TRBD1 (5 bases). There are 15 residues in the CDR3. V was shortened by 4 bases and J by 7 bases, with 20 bases between the two germline ends. Per germline, CDR1 SGHRS and CDR2 YFSETQ. The DNA for the CDR3 is TGCGCCAGCAGCCCTGGGGCCGATCCTGTTGGTGGCTACACCTTC. Translation gives CASSPGADPVGGYTF. Full variable domain (rest looked up from reference TRBV5-1 and TRBJ1-2): KAGVTQTPRYLIKTRGQQVTLSCSPISGHRSVSWYQQTPGQGLQFLFEYFSETQRNKGNFPGRFSGRQFSNSRSEMNVSTLELGDSALYLCASSPGADPVGGYTFGSGTRLTVV.

Remarks on this clone: A much more abundant neighbour one base away suggests this may be a read error. In the same sample, other DNA sequences code for this CDR3. The chain has TRBV28 and TRBJ2-3; no reliable D call. Trimming removed 6 bases at V and 2 bases at J, with 3 bases between. CDR1 MDHEN and CDR2 SYDVKM come from the germline V gene. The CDR3 runs to 11 residues. The CDR3 is CASSYTDTQYF. The CDR3 coding sequence is TGTGCCAGCAGCTACACAGATACGCAGTATTTT.

The table lists this clone with a few counts. This chain joins TRBV7-9 and TRBJ2-5; D might be TRBD1 (6 bases). Germline V lookup: CDR1 SEHNR, CDR2 FQNEAQ (reference sequence). V was cut by 5 bases and J by 1 base, with 11 bases left in between. CDR3 size: 14 residues. The chain's CDR3 is CASSPGQLQETQYF. CDR3 nucleotide sequence: TGTGCCAGCAGCCCCGGACAGCTCCAAGAGACCCAGTACTTC.

The chain has TRBV10-3 and TRBJ1-1; no firm D call. V gave up 6 bases and J gave up 1 base, with 6 bases separating them. In germline, CDR1 is ENHRY, CDR2 SYGVKD. The CDR3 sequence is 12 residues long. The CDR3: CAIREGNTEAFF. The CDR3 bases are TGTGCCATCAGAGAGGGGAACACTGAAGCTTTCTTT.

This clone was seen a few times. The chain links TRBV6-5 to TRBJ2-7, with TRBD2 as a possible D gene (5 bases). This CDR3 is 15 amino acids long. Germline CDR1 is MNHEY and CDR2 is SVGAGI. The V end was cut by 0 bases, the J end by 0 bases, with 9 bases between. The CDR3 region is CASSYSNRGSYEQYF. In nucleotides, the CDR3 is TGTGCCAGCAGTTACTCGAATCGGGGCTCCTACGAGCAGTACTTC.

This clone occurred a few times. The chain has TRBV6-1 and TRBJ1-5, with a possible D match to TRBD1 (5 bases). V gave up 3 bases and J gave up 5 bases, with 11 bases separating them. The length of the CDR3 is 14 residues. The germline gives CDR1 MNHNS, CDR2 SASEGT. The CDR3 protein is CASSDRVNYQPQHF. The CDR3 DNA sequence: TGTGCCAGCAGTGACAGGGTTAACTATCAGCCCCAGCATTTT.

The chain links TRBV29-1 to TRBJ1-2; 7 nucleotides agree with TRBD1. This CDR3 contains 12 residues. Trimming took 6 bases from V and 3 from J; bases not matched to a gene: 4. Looked up from germline, CDR1 is SQVTM and CDR2 is ANQGSEA. The CDR3 loop is CSVGTADYGYTF. DNA for the CDR3: TGCAGCGTGGGGACAGCAGACTATGGCTACACCTTC.

The chain's CDR3 is CAISESGSNTEAFF. The DNA for the CDR3 is TGTGCCATCAGTGAGTCGGGCTCGAACACTGAAGCTTTCTTT. V and J are TRBV10-3 and TRBJ1-1; D remains unclear. Germline V gene sequence: CDR1 ENHRY, CDR2 SYGVKD. V was shortened by 0 bases and J by 1 base, with 6 bases between the two germline ends. The CDR3 has 14 residues.